The sequence of this T cell receptor beta chain was determined in a study of Graves' ophthalmopathy and Graves' hyperthyroidism listed by TCRdb under 2018. In terms of the full investigation: Peripheral blood was collected at initial diagnosis, prior to any treatment. In total, around 140 blood samples were TCR-sequenced: approximately 42 ophthalmopathy, some 80 hyperthyroidism and about 17 hyperthyroidism-to-ophthalmopathy patients. TCR beta repertoire signatures were used to distinguish Graves' ophthalmopathy from Graves' hyperthyroidism and to predict progression to ophthalmopathy. A discovery set of 100 or so patients (under 45 ophthalmopathy, 55 to 60 stable hyperthyroidism) was enrolled to explore V-J signatures distinguishing ophthalmopathy from hyperthyroidism. The independent validation cohort included under 20 hyperthyroidism patients plus 17 patients who later progressed from hyperthyroidism to ophthalmopathy. In roughly 6 hyperthyroidism patients, T-cell repertoires of thyroid tissue and blood were compared. Once sampling was done, hyperthyroidism patients were given methimazole at a starting dose of 30 mg daily, while ophthalmopathy patients were given high-dose intravenous methylprednisolone.

Ophthalmopathy patients had moderately to severely active disease, Clinical Activity Score of at least 3, NOSPECS grade of at least 4, and disease duration under 3 months. Patients were excluded if they had other autoimmune diseases, uncontrolled infections, pregnancy or lactation. Diagnosis relied on clinical symptoms, serum thyroxine, TRAb, thyroid ultrasound and orbital computed tomography. Using Ficoll-Paque density gradient centrifugation, PBMCs were isolated from about 9.4 ml of fresh peripheral blood. Total RNA was extracted using Trizol reagent, and RNA quality was checked on an Agilent 2100 Bioanalyzer. Study-wide findings and limitations: Most expanded thyroid clonotypes with a frequency above 0.001 also appeared in blood, which suggests that blood repertoires may reflect the immune response in the thyroid. No statistical method was used to predetermine the sample size, and group allocation was not hidden from the investigators. In validation, the model predicted ophthalmopathy progression with about 71% sensitivity and 72.22% specificity; some twelve predicted patients were CT-confirmed with GO in a median of approximately six months. In cross-validation, the 13-signature model distinguished ophthalmopathy from stable hyperthyroidism with nearly 90% sensitivity and approximately 81% specificity, while in the test set the corresponding values were approximately 80% and 75%.

Per the germline V gene, SGHTA is the CDR1 and FQGNSA is the CDR2. The CDR3 runs 14 residues from the cysteine to the phenylalanine. This entry keeps only the CDR3 DNA: 42 bases, framed from base 1. V and J lose 1 base and 0 bases, and a span of 4 bases separates them. This clonotype was observed at least ten times. It has no known antigen specificity. Within one base of it there is no much larger clone, and no base qualities were kept. TCR beta CDR3 regions were amplified from RNA transcripts for repertoire sequencing. A first-round RT-PCR used HTBI primers with the Qiagen OneStep RT-PCR kit, followed by a second-round multiplex PCR, size selection and purification. Libraries were sequenced on an Illumina HiSeq2000 using paired-end 100 bp reads. The published analysis was carried out like this. SOAPnuke was used to process the reads, removing any read that contained adapters or uncalled bases, had a mean Phred below 15, or lacked an exact match to the constant primer or identifier. High-quality paired reads were merged with COPE v1.2.5. Each unique nucleotide sequence was treated as a clonotype, and MiTCR v1.1 was used to align the clonotypes to the IMGT TRB V, D and J references. Analysis was restricted to V-J combinations with a frequency above 0.0001, which covered 99.2% of repertoires. For each V-J combination, a TCR clonal expansion and chaos score was defined as the ratio of F50 clonal expansion to chaos observed in the TCRdist matrix. Welch's t-statistics and random forest were used to narrow the features down to approximately twelve V-J combinations, which were then fed into a naive Bayes classifier. The Morisita-Horn index was used to measure how similar the thyroid and blood repertoires were. The raw public reads went through TCRdb reprocessing: fastp at Q25, MiXCR clone calling, in-frame beta chains kept. Rows matching on CDR3 protein sequence are summarized as one entry with the most common DNA and genes. The V and J calls come from TCRdb's annotation, not from the publication. The sample has hundreds of thousands of distinct CDR3 sequences on record, 35% to 50% of them singletons. 2.5% to 3.5% of the sample is taken by the ten largest.

This sequence originates from an adult man with Graves' ophthalmopathy. The sequence is built from TRBV7-2 and TRBJ1-3; the D gene cannot be named for sure. The specimen was peripheral blood. The nucleotide sequence reads TGTGCCAGCAGCTTAGGTATCTCTGGAAACACCATATATTTT. This translates into CASSLGISGNTIYF.